Each of the 23 T cell receptor beta chains below was sequenced from the same sample in a study of CXCR3-negative and CXCR3-positive naive CD8 T cells (dated by TCRdb to between 2018 and 2020). The research as a whole found: TRB CDR3s from CXCR3-positive naive cells showed higher hydrophobicity (lower Kidera factor 4), lower energy, and higher strength and volume indices than CXCR3-negative naive cells.

The data were produced on a NextSeq 550. The Human TCR Profiling Kit (MiLaboratory) was used to make UMI-labeled 5' RACE TRB cDNA libraries. After TCRdb reprocessed the reads, each CDR3 protein sequence was kept as one row, without DNA. The table of this sample itemizes approximately 6,900 distinct CDR3 sequences. The leading ten clones occupy 1.4% to 1.5% of the sample. No antigen has been identified for these receptors. Material for sequencing was naive CXCR3+ CD8+ T cells from blood. The sample's cell subset or site, from its label and the paper: CD45RO-CCR7+CD27+CD95- naive CD8+ T cells expressing CXCR3 (TNR3+). Receptors originate from a human donor in good health. Some clones in this sample may be carry-over from other donors' samples.

This clonotype is labeled medium-sized based on frequency. CDR3 amino acids: CSVVPRTSTDTQYF. This chain uses TRBV29-1 with TRBJ2-3. The CDR3 covers 14 residues. CDR1 and CDR2 (germline): SQVTM, ANQGSEA.

In terms of frequency, this clonotype is medium-sized. The V and J genes are TRBV10-3 and TRBJ2-7; TCRdb indicates TRBD1, and absent DNA this call remains unverified. The germline V gene encodes CDR1 ENHRY and CDR2 SYGVKD. The CDR3 is made up of 16 amino acids. CDR3 sequence reads: CAISDNQGQGTYEQYF.

The chain is built from TRBV29-1 and TRBJ1-2; as DNA is missing, the TRBD1 call by TCRdb cannot be tested. Germline CDR1 SQVTM, CDR2 ANQGSEA. This CDR3 is built from 15 residues. Here the CDR3 reads CSVEDLGQGPLGYTF. The full variable domain, rest sourced from reference TRBV29-1 and TRBJ1-2, is SAVISQKPSRDICQRGTSLTIQCQVDSQVTMMFWYRQQPGQSLTLIATANQGSEATYESGFVIDKFPISRPNLTFSTLTVSNMSPEDSSIYLCSVEDLGQGPLGYTFGSGTRLTVV.

This sequence joins TRBV29-1 and TRBJ2-2; the D gene TCRdb calls, TRBD1, cannot be checked with no DNA. This CDR3 contains 13 residues. Germline loops: CDR1 SQVTM, CDR2 ANQGSEA. CDR3 region: CSAATGRGGELFF.

By frequency, this clonotype is medium-sized. The V gene is TRBV15, the J gene TRBJ2-1; TCRdb returns TRBD2, unconfirmable since there is no DNA. CDR1 and CDR2 from the germline V gene are LNHNV and YYDKDF (reference sequence). This CDR3 region has 15 residues. The CDR3 region is CATSSLRGAYNEQFF.

The V gene is TRBV2, the J gene TRBJ2-3. CDR3 length equals 13 residues. CDR1 is SNHLY, CDR2 FYNNEI, per germline. CDR3 region: CASSDGSTDTQYF.

V is TRBV6-4 and J is TRBJ2-1. Per the germline V gene, CDR1 is MRHNA and CDR2 is SNTAGT. CDR3 size: 12 residues. This chain's CDR3 is CAYSDSYNEQFF.

Judged by frequency, this clonotype is medium-sized. J is TRBJ2-7 and V is TRBV20-1; TCRdb indicates TRBD2, and absent DNA this call remains unverified. CDR1 and CDR2 (germline): DFQATT, SNEGSKA (reference sequence). The CDR3 covers 14 residues. The CDR3 sequence is CSATDERVSYEQYF.

The J gene is TRBJ1-4, the V gene TRBV4-3. The germline gives CDR1 LGHNA, CDR2 YSLEER. The CDR3 runs to 13 residues. The CDR3 here is CASSQDLEEKLFF.

This clonotype is labeled medium-sized (0.01 to 0.1%) based on frequency. This sequence joins TRBV20-1 and TRBJ2-1; TCRdb selects TRBD1, and the lack of DNA leaves this call unchecked. The CDR3 extends over 16 amino acids. Germline V gene data show CDR1 as DFQATT and CDR2 as SNEGSKA (reference sequence). The CDR3 sequence is CSARDRDQDTNNEQFF.

This clonotype is identified as medium-sized from frequency. J is TRBJ2-1 and V is TRBV27; TCRdb's D call, TRBD2, is unchecked because there is no DNA. This CDR3 region has 14 residues. Germline CDR1 reads MNHEY; CDR2 reads SMNVEV (reference sequence). The CDR3: CASSPGLYFDEQFF.

This clonotype ranks as medium-sized in terms of frequency. The gene calls are TRBV11-2 and TRBJ2-5. Germline V gene sequence: CDR1 SGHAT, CDR2 FQNNGV. This CDR3 has 12 amino acids. The CDR3 loop reads CASSSLEETQYF.

By frequency, this clonotype registers medium-sized. V usage is TRBV9 and J usage is TRBJ1-1. Germline CDR1 and CDR2: SGDLS and YYNGEE. This CDR3 comprises 14 residues. The CDR3 loop reads CASSAGSANTEAFF. The whole variable domain, filled in from reference TRBV9 and TRBJ1-1, reads DSGVTQTPKHLITATGQRVTLRCSPRSGDLSVYWYQQSLDQGLQFLIQYYNGEERAKGNILERFSAQQFPDLHSELNLSSLELGDSALYFCASSAGSANTEAFFGQGTRLTVV.

This clonotype counts as medium-sized by frequency. This sequence joins TRBV28 and TRBJ2-1; TCRdb indicates TRBD2, and absent DNA this call remains unverified. Per germline, CDR1 MDHEN and CDR2 SYDVKM. This CDR3 comprises 14 residues. CDR3 residues: CASSSGLAGDEQFF.

This clonotype is classed as medium-sized by frequency. The chain combines TRBV4-2 with TRBJ2-1; the TCRdb call, TRBD1, lacks DNA for checking. The CDR3 runs to 14 residues. Germline V gene sequence: CDR1 LGHNA, CDR2 YNFKEQ. This chain's CDR3 is CASSPQGESVEQFF.

The V call is TRBV7-9, the J call TRBJ2-2; TCRdb gives TRBD2 as the D gene, but with no DNA this cannot be confirmed. The CDR3 is 18 amino acids. CDR1 is SEHNR and CDR2 is FQNEAQ in the germline V gene (reference sequence). The CDR3 sequence is CASSSSRRDYPNTGELFF. Full variable domain (rest looked up from reference TRBV7-9 and TRBJ2-2): DTGVSQNPRHKITKRGQNVTFRCDPISEHNRLYWYRQTLGQGPEFLTYFQNEAQLEKSRLLSDRFSAERPKGSFSTLEIQRTEQGDSAMYLCASSSSRRDYPNTGELFFGEGSRLTVL.

The CDR3 protein is CASSFSSGTGLYF. The gene calls are TRBV28 and TRBJ2-7; the D call from TCRdb, TRBD1, cannot be confirmed without DNA. The CDR3 has 13 residues. CDR1 and CDR2 (germline): MDHEN, SYDVKM.

The CDR3 region is CASSDHIQNEKLFF. The chain recombines TRBV25-1 with TRBJ1-4. This CDR3 comprises 14 residues. Germline-derived CDR1 and CDR2 are MGHDK and SYGVNS.

This chain connects TRBV6-6 to TRBJ2-3; TCRdb's D call of TRBD2 is untestable without DNA. This CDR3 has 17 residues. The germline V gene has CDR1 MNHNY and CDR2 SVGAGI (reference sequence). The CDR3 spells CASSYYNPGLSTDTQYF.

The chain carries TRBV5-1 and TRBJ2-7; with no DNA, the TCRdb D assignment of TRBD2 cannot be verified. This CDR3 contains 16 residues. Germline CDR1 is SGHRS and CDR2 is YFSETQ. The CDR3 spells CASSLMTSGRLDEQYF.

This clonotype ranks as medium-sized in terms of frequency. The V call is TRBV28, the J call TRBJ1-1. The CDR3 loop spans 18 amino acids. Germline V gene lookup returns CDR1 MDHEN and CDR2 SYDVKM. The CDR3 sequence is CASSLWGGTSVGNTEAFF.

The chain is built from TRBV9 and TRBJ2-1; TCRdb calls TRBD2, which cannot be checked without DNA. Germline loops: CDR1 SGDLS, CDR2 YYNGEE. The CDR3 sequence is 17 residues long. The chain's CDR3 is CASSARLAGLSYNEQFF.

The CDR3 reads CASSYGIGSANGYTF. The V call is TRBV6-2 or TRBV6-3, the J call TRBJ1-2. The CDR3 sequence is 15 residues long. Germline CDR1 MNHEY, CDR2 SVGEGT.